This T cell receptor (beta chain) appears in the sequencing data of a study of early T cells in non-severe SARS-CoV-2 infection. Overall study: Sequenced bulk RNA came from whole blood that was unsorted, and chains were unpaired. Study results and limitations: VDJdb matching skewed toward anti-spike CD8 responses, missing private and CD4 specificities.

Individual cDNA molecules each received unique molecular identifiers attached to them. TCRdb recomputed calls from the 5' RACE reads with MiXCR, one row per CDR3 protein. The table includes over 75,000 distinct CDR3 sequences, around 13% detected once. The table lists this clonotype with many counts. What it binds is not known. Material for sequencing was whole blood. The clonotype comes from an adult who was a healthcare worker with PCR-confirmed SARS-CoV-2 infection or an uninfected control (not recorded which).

CDR3 DNA sequence: TGTGCCAGCAGTTACTCGAGTTTGTGGGAAAGCTCCTACGAGCAGTACTTC. Translated, it gives CASSYSSLWESSYEQYF. The rearrangement uses TRBV6-2 or TRBV6-3 and TRBJ2-7; D remains unclear. Germline loops: CDR1 MNHEY, CDR2 SVGEGT. This CDR3 contains 17 residues. The V end lost 0 bases, the J end lost 0 bases, and 15 bases lay between the germline ends.